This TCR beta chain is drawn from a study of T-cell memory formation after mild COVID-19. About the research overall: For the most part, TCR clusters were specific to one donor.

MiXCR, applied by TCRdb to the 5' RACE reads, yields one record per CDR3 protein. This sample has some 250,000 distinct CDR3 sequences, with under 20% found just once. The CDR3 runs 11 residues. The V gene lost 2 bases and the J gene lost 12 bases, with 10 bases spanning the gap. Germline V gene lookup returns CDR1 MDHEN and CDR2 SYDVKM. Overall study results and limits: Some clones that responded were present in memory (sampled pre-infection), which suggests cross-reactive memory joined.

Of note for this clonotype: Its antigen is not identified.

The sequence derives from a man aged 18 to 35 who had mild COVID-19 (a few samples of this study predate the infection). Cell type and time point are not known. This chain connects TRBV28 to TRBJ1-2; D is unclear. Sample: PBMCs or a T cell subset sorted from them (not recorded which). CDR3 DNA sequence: TGTGCCAGCAGTTTAGCGAGGGCTCACACCTTC. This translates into CASSLARAHTF.